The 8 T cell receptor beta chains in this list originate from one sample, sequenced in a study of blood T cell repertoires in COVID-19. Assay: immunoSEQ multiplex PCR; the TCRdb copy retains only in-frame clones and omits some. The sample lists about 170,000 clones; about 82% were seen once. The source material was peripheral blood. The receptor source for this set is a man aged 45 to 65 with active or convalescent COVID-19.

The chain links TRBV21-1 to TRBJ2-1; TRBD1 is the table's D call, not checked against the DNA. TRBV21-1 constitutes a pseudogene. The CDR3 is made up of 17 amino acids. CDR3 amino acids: CASSKACRDRSYNEQFF. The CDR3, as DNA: TGTGCCAGCAGCAAAGCGTGTCGGGACAGATCCTACAATGAGCAGTTCTTC.

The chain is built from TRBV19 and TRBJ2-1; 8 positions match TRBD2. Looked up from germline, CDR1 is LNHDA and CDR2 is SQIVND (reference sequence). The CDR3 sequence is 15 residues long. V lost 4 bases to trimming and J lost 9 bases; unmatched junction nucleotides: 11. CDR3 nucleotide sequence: TGTGCCAGTAGTAGCACTAGCGGCATTTCGGGTGAGCAGTTCTTC. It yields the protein CASSSTSGISGEQFF.

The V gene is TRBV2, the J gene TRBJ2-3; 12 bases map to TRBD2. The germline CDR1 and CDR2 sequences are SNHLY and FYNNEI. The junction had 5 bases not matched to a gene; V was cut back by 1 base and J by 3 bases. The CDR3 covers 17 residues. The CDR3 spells CASSEGRLAGETDTQYF. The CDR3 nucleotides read TGTGCCAGCAGTGAAGGACGACTAGCGGGGGAAACAGATACGCAGTATTTT.

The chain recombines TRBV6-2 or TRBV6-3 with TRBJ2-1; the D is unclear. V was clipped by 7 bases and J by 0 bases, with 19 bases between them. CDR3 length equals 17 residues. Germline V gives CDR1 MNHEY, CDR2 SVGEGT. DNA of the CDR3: TGTGCCAGCAACCCTTATCGGGTCCAGAGCTCCTACAATGAGCAGTTCTTC. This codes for CASNPYRVQSSYNEQFF.

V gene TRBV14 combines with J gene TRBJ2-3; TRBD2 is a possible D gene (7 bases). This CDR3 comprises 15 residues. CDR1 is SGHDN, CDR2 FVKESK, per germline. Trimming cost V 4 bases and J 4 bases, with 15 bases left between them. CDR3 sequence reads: CASSPRGGRADTQYF. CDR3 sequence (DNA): TGTGCCAGCAGCCCGAGGGGGGGCCGGGCAGATACGCAGTATTTT. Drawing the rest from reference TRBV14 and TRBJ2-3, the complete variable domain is EAGVTQFPSHSVIEKGQTVTLRCDPISGHDNLYWYRRVMGKEIKFLLHFVKESKQDESGMPNNRFLAERTGGTYSTLKVQPAELEDSGVYFCASSPRGGRADTQYFGPGTRLTVL.

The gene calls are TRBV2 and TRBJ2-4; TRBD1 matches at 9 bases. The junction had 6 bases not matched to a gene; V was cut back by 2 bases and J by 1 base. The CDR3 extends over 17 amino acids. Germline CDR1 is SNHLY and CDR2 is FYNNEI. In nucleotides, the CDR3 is TGTGCCAGCAGTGAACGCCGGGACAGGGCGGCCAAAAACATTCAGTACTTC. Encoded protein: CASSERRDRAAKNIQYF.

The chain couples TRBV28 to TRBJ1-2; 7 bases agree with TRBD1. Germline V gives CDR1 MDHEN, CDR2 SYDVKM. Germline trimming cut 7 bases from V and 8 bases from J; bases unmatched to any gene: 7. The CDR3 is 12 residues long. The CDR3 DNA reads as TGTGCCAGCACCGGGACAGTAAGAGGCTACACCTTC. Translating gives CASTGTVRGYTF.

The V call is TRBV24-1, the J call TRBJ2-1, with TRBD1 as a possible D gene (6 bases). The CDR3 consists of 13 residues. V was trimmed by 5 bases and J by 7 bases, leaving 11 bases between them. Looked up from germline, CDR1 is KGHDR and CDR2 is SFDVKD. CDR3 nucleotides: TGTGCCACCAGTGGTACAGGGTTGAATGAGCAGTTCTTC. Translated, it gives CATSGTGLNEQFF.